These 3 T cell receptor beta chains were all obtained from the same sample, sequenced in a study of beta chain features in type 1 diabetes. Study-level points and caveats: Across all four CD4+ subsets, people with type 1 diabetes showed modestly shorter TCRB CDR3s.

These receptors are not linked to any known antigen. TCRB transcripts that were expressed got sequenced, as all of the isolated RNA had been reverse transcribed. Sequencing used immunoSEQ multiplex PCR; TCRdb keeps in-frame clones, though not all of them. The sample has a few hundred thousand clones, approximately 25% seen once. Sequencing was done on a sample of naive CD4+ T cells from blood. The receptors originated from a woman in her twenties or thirties with type 1 diabetes.

The CDR3 nucleotides read TGCGCCAGCAGCCGTTGGAGCGGGCCCAGCTCCTACGAGCAGTACTTC. This codes for CASSRWSGPSSYEQYF. The V gene is TRBV4-1, the J gene TRBJ2-7, with D perhaps matching TRBD2 (6 bases). The germline V and J ends were trimmed by 4 bases and 0 bases, with 16 bases remaining between them. This CDR3 has 16 residues. Germline values: CDR1 MGHRA, CDR2 YSYEKL.

CDR3 loop: CSALGRQGSYEQYF. DNA of the CDR3: TGCAGCGCCCTAGGCCGGCAGGGCTCCTACGAGCAGTACTTC. The rearrangement joins TRBV29-1 to TRBJ2-7, with D perhaps TRBD1 (5 bases). Between the trimmed V and J ends, which lost 7 bases and 0 bases, there was a span of 16 bases. CDR1 is SQVTM, CDR2 ANQGSEA, per germline. The CDR3 covers 14 residues.

The chain has TRBV5-4 and TRBJ2-5; D remains ambiguous. CDR1 and CDR2 from the germline V gene are SGHNT and YYREEE (reference sequence). The CDR3 is 14 amino acids. V was pared by 0 bases and J by 4 bases, with 10 bases between. The CDR3 region is CASSLDGTVETQYF. The CDR3 DNA is TGTGCCAGCAGCTTGGATGGTACTGTAGAGACCCAGTACTTC.